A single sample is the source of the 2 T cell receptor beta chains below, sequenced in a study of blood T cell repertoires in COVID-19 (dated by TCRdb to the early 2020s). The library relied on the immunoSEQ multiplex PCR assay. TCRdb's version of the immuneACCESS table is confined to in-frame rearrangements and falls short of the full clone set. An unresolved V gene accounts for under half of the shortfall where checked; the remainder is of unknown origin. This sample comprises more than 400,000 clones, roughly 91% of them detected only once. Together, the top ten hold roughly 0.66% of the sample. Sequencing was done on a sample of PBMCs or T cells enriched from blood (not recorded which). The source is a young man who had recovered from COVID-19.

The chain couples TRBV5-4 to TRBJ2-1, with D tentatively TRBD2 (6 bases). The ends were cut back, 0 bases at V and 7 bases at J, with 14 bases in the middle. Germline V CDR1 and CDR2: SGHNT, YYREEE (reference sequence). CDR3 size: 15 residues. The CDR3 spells CASSLEAGGKNEQFF. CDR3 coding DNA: TGTGCCAGCAGCTTGGAAGCGGGCGGTAAGAATGAGCAGTTCTTC.

CDR3 amino acids: CASSLRDSLFNEQFF. The CDR3 region has the DNA TGCGCCAGCAGCTTGCGGGACAGCCTTTTTAATGAGCAGTTCTTC. V and J are TRBV5-1 and TRBJ2-1, with 7 bases lining up with TRBD1. The germline gives CDR1 SGHRS, CDR2 YFSETQ. V was pared by 1 base and J by 7 bases, with 8 bases of the junction left unmatched. This CDR3 contains 15 residues.